The T cell receptor (beta chain) under discussion was sequenced for a study of blood T cell repertoires in COVID-19. The CDR3 totals 14 residues. Germline V gene lookup returns CDR1 SNHLY and CDR2 FYNNEI. V lost 3 bases and J lost 2, with 10 bases in between. Method: immunoSEQ multiplex PCR; TCRdb's copy keeps in-frame clones and lacks some. The repertoire holds 150,000 to 200,000 clones, with roughly 90% as singletons. What the recovered Cohort 3 donors had was two negative PCRs, clearance, or symptom resolution. The receptor was derived from a woman aged 50 to 60 who had recovered from COVID-19. The chain joins TRBV2 to TRBJ2-5, with D tentatively TRBD1 (6 bases). Sequenced input: PBMCs or T cells enriched from blood (not recorded which). The CDR3 spells CASSDWTVQETQYF. CDR3 DNA sequence: TGTGCCAGCAGTGATTGGACAGTACAAGAGACCCAGTACTTC.